The present T cell receptor beta chain was sequenced within a study of shared clonotypes between healthy human individuals. Study information: Researchers assigned three CD4 naive, three CD4 memory, two CD8 naive and one CD8 memory plate to each donor. Broader study findings: Naive CD4 clonotypes overlapped across a handful of donors at roughly 5.1%.

Points on this clone: Its matching antigen is unknown.

Repertoires were generated with immunoSEQ multiplex PCR, while TCRdb's copy carries only in-frame clones and drops some. The sample includes 2 million to 2.5 million clones, 93% seen only once; the top ten take 0.35% to 0.5%. CDR3 length equals 15 residues. CDR1 is MNHEY and CDR2 is SVGAGI in the germline V gene. The trim removed 4 bases at V and 5 bases at J, leaving 4 bases unmatched. This TCR was recovered from a man aged 18-30 years in good health. Some clones in this sample may be carry-over from other donors' samples. The chain has TRBV6-5 and TRBJ2-1; 11 nucleotides line up with TRBD2. What was sequenced was naive CD4+ T cells from PBMCs. Described subset: CD45RA+ positively selected. CDR3 protein: CASSSGLAAHNEQFF. The CDR3 DNA sequence: TGTGCCAGCAGTTCGGGACTAGCGGCACACAATGAGCAGTTCTTC.